These 16 T cell receptor beta chains share one sample of origin, sequenced in a study of cytomegalovirus exposure and HLA in healthy donors. The PCR ran on 60 Vbeta and 13 Jbeta primers. Repertoires were generated with immunoSEQ multiplex PCR, while TCRdb's copy carries only in-frame clones and drops some. The sample table includes just over 80,000 clones. Sequencing was carried out using PBMCs. The receptors were sampled from a woman aged 25 to 39 in good health and CMV-seronegative.

V and J are TRBV19 and TRBJ2-1; TRBD2 matches at 9 bases. Per germline, CDR1 LNHDA and CDR2 SQIVND (reference sequence). Losses at the gene ends were 3 bases for V and 7 bases for J; bases not matched to a gene: 7. The CDR3 spans 15 residues. In nucleotides, the CDR3 is TGTGCCAGTAGTATTGGCGGGAGGGCGGGGAATGAGCAGTTCTTC. This codes for CASSIGGRAGNEQFF.

CDR3 residues: CASSEENFLSSYEQYF. The CDR3 DNA reads TGTGCCAGCAGTGAAGAAAACTTCCTGAGCTCCTACGAGCAGTACTTC. The chain uses TRBV2 and TRBJ2-7; D is ambiguous. V was shortened by 1 base and J by 0 bases, with 13 bases between the two germline ends. Germline assignment: CDR1 SNHLY and CDR2 FYNNEI. CDR3 size: 16 residues.

The V and J genes are TRBV5-6 and TRBJ2-7; 7 bases match TRBD2. Germline V gene data show CDR1 as SGHDT and CDR2 as YYEEEE. The ends lost 4 bases at V and 6 bases at J; junction bases unmatched: 10. There are 14 residues in the CDR3. DNA of the CDR3: TGTGCCAGCAGCACGACCACTAGCGTAGGCGAGCAGTACTTC. This encodes CASSTTTSVGEQYF.

The V gene is TRBV7-9, the J gene TRBJ2-7; 9 positions agree with TRBD1. The V gene end was trimmed by 5 bases and the J gene end by 11 bases; junction bases not matched to a gene: 10. The CDR3 extends over 13 amino acids. CDR1 is SEHNR, CDR2 FQNEAQ, per germline (reference sequence). CDR3 sequence: CASSLMDRGREYF. As DNA, the CDR3 is TGTGCCAGCAGCCTAATGGACAGGGGCCGCGAGTACTTC.

The chain links TRBV5-1 to TRBJ2-1; 14 bases line up with TRBD2. Looked up from germline, CDR1 is SGHRS and CDR2 is YFSETQ. The V gene end was trimmed by 3 bases and the J gene end by 6 bases; junction bases not matched to a gene: 2. CDR3 length: 15 amino acids. The CDR3 loop is CASSYGLAGGNEQFF. The CDR3 DNA is TGCGCCAGCAGCTACGGACTAGCGGGAGGCAATGAGCAGTTCTTC.

This chain uses TRBV30 with TRBJ1-5; tentative D call: TRBD1 (6 bases). The germline V gene has CDR1 GTSNPN and CDR2 SVGIG (reference sequence). Trimming removed 3 bases from V and 0 bases from J, with 6 bases in between. There are 13 residues in the CDR3. CDR3: CAWSRGSNQPQHF. The DNA for the CDR3 is TGTGCCTGGAGCAGGGGTAGCAATCAGCCCCAGCATTTT.

The chain carries TRBV5-1 and TRBJ1-1; TRBD1 agrees at 7 bases. The ends lost 3 bases at V and 0 bases at J; junction bases unmatched: 20. The CDR3 runs 20 residues. The germline V gene has CDR1 SGHRS and CDR2 YFSETQ. This chain's CDR3 is CASSSYPKTGTAMMNTEAFF. Here the CDR3 DNA reads TGCGCCAGCAGCTCCTACCCTAAAACCGGGACAGCAATGATGAACACTGAAGCTTTCTTT.

The chain couples TRBV12-5 to TRBJ1-1; a weak D match, TRBD1 (5 bases). The germline gives CDR1 LGHNT, CDR2 FRNRAP. Trimming left V 3 bases short and J 10 bases short, with 15 bases between. CDR3 length equals 13 residues. The CDR3 loop reads CASGFRLGTGAFF. CDR3 nucleotides: TGTGCTAGTGGTTTTCGGTTAGGAACAGGAGCTTTCTTT. Together with reference TRBV12-5 and TRBJ1-1, the CDR3 gives the full variable domain: DARVTQTPRHKVTEMGQEVTMRCQPILGHNTVFWYRQTMMQGLELLAYFRNRAPLDDSGMPKDRFSAEMPDATLATLKIQPSEPRDSAVYFCASGFRLGTGAFFGQGTRLTVV.

CDR3 sequence: CAWSGGTGGANGELFF. The CDR3 DNA sequence: TGTGCCTGGAGCGGCGGGACAGGGGGCGCGAACGGGGAGCTGTTTTTT. The rearrangement links TRBV30 to TRBJ2-2; 12 bases fit TRBD1. The CDR3 is made up of 16 amino acids. Unmatched junction bases numbered 9, after V lost 3 bases and J lost 7 bases. The germline V gene encodes CDR1 GTSNPN and CDR2 SVGIG (reference sequence).

The V gene is TRBV5-1, the J gene TRBJ2-7; 7 bases are a match to TRBD1. Losses at the gene ends were 4 bases for V and 6 bases for J; bases not matched to a gene: 7. The CDR3 is made up of 13 amino acids. Germline V lookup: CDR1 SGHRS, CDR2 YFSETQ. The CDR3 region is CASSPPGTVEQYF. CDR3 nucleotides: TGCGCCAGCAGCCCCCCCGGGACAGTCGAGCAGTACTTC.

This chain connects TRBV11-2 to TRBJ1-1; D gene unclear. The CDR3 totals 14 residues. V gave up 3 bases and J gave up 3 bases, with 11 bases separating them. The germline CDR1 and CDR2 sequences are SGHAT and FQNNGV. In nucleotides, the CDR3 is TGTGCCAGCAGCTTGCGGGAGTTTGACACTGAAGCTTTCTTT. It translates to CASSLREFDTEAFF. The full variable domain, in which reference TRBV11-2 and TRBJ1-1 provide the parts outside the CDR3, is EAGVAQSPRYKIIEKRQSVAFWCNPISGHATLYWYQQILGQGPKLLIQFQNNGVVDDSQLPKDRFSAERLKGVDSTLKIQPAKLEDSAVYLCASSLREFDTEAFFGQGTRLTVV.

This rearrangement joins TRBV5-8 to TRBJ1-1, with 7 bases matching TRBD1. This CDR3 spans 14 amino acids. CDR1 is SGHTS, CDR2 YDEGEE, per germline. J was trimmed by 4 bases and V by 1 base; bases with no gene match: 4. The CDR3 here is CASSLIKGATEAFF. The CDR3 nucleotides are TGTGCCAGCAGCTTGATCAAGGGGGCCACTGAAGCTTTCTTT.

The chain recombines TRBV18 with TRBJ1-1; the D is unclear. Germline V gene lookup returns CDR1 KGHSH and CDR2 LQKENI. The CDR3 covers 14 residues. Trimming removed 6 bases at V and 1 base at J, with 12 bases between. The CDR3 here is CASSRTTSNTEAFF. CDR3 DNA sequence: TGTGCCAGCTCTCGGACTACGTCGAACACTGAAGCTTTCTTT.

This chain links TRBV7-2 with TRBJ2-5, with TRBD2 identical over 12 bases. The germline CDR1 and CDR2 sequences are SGHTA and FQGNSA. The CDR3 consists of 15 residues. Unmatched junction bases numbered 3, after V lost 3 bases and J lost 4 bases. Here the CDR3 DNA reads TGTGCCAGCAGCTTGACTAGCGGGAGTGGAGAGACCCAGTACTTC. Amino acids: CASSLTSGSGETQYF. The entire variable domain, with the rest obtained from reference TRBV7-2 and TRBJ2-5, is as follows: GAGVSQSPSNKVTEKGKDVELRCDPISGHTALYWYRQSLGQGLEFLIYFQGNSAPDKSGLPSDRFSAERTGGSVSTLTIQRTQQEDSAVYLCASSLTSGSGETQYFGPGTRLLVL.

This rearrangement joins TRBV6-5 to TRBJ1-2; D is uncertain. With 5 bases removed from V and 5 bases from J, the gap between germline ends came to 12 bases. The CDR3 contains 13 residues. Germline CDR1 reads MNHEY; CDR2 reads SVGAGI. CDR3 in amino acids: CASSPTTAYGYTF. The CDR3 bases are TGTGCCAGCAGTCCTACCACAGCTTATGGCTACACCTTC.

The V call is TRBV7-2, the J call TRBJ1-5; the match to TRBD1 covers 7 bases. With V trimmed by 2 bases and J by 1 base, 2 bases remained unmatched. Germline CDR1 is SGHTA and CDR2 is FQGNSA. This CDR3 contains 15 residues. For the CDR3, the DNA is TGTGCCAGCAGCTTATCGGGACAGAGCAATCAGCCCCAGCATTTT. Amino acids: CASSLSGQSNQPQHF.